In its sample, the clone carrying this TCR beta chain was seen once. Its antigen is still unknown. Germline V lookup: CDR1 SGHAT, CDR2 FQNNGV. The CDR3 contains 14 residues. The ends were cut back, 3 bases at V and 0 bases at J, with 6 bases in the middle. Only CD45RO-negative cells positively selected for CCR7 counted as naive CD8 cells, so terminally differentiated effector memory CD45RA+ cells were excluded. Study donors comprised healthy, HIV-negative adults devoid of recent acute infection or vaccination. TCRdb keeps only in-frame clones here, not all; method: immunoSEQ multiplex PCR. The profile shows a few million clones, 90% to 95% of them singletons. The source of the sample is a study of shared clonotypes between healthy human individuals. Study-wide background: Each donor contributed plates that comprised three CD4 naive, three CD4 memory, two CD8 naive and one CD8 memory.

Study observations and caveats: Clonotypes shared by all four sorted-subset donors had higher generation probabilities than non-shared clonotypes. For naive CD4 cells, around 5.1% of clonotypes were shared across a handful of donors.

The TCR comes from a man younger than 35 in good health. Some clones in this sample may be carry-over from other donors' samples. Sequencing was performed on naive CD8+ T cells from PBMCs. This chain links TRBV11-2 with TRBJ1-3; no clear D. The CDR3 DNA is TGTGCCAGCAGCTTGTCCAGCTCTGGAAACACCATATATTTT. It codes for CASSLSSSGNTIYF.